The 27 T cell receptor beta chains in this list originate from one sample, sequenced in a study of CD8 T cells in ankylosing spondylitis. TCRdb re-called the 5' RACE reads through MiXCR, storing one row per CDR3 protein. This sample carries about 150,000 distinct CDR3 sequences, 40% to 50% of them seen once, and the ten largest clones take roughly 15%. The sequenced sample was synovial fluid, either unsorted or a sorted T cell fraction (not recorded which). Receptors originate from a male donor with ankylosing spondylitis.

The chain joins TRBV27 to TRBJ1-1; tentative D call: TRBD1 (5 bases). V shed 10 bases and J shed 1 base, with 22 bases lying between them. Germline CDR1 and CDR2: MNHEY and SMNVEV (reference sequence). This CDR3 is 16 amino acids long. Here the CDR3 reads CATAPRVYRRNTEAFF. Written as DNA, the CDR3 is TGTGCCACCGCCCCCCGCGTTTACAGGAGGAACACTGAAGCTTTCTTT.

This clonotype was counted a few times. J is TRBJ2-2 and V is TRBV4-3, with 11 nucleotides matching TRBD1. Germline assignment: CDR1 LGHNA and CDR2 YSLEER. CDR3 size: 16 residues. Unmatched junction bases numbered 3, after V lost 0 bases and J lost 6 bases. The CDR3 loop is CASSQDGTGGAGELFF. DNA for the CDR3: TGCGCCAGCAGCCAAGATGGGACAGGGGGGGCCGGGGAGCTGTTTTTT.

This clonotype was observed a handful of times. The V call is TRBV29-1, the J call TRBJ2-1, with 9 nucleotides matching TRBD1. There are 16 residues in the CDR3. Germline V gene lookup returns CDR1 SQVTM and CDR2 ANQGSEA. Germline trimming cut 0 bases from V and 3 bases from J; bases unmatched to any gene: 6. In DNA form, the CDR3 reads TGCAGCGTTGAAGATTGGGGACAGGGACTCTACAATGAGCAGTTCTTC. Protein: CSVEDWGQGLYNEQFF.

This clonotype was detected a few times. The rearrangement uses TRBV4-3 and TRBJ2-7; possibly TRBD1 or TRBD2 for D (5 bases each). The CDR3 runs 16 residues. V was pared by 0 bases and J by 1 base, with 13 bases between. CDR1 and CDR2 (germline): LGHNA, YSLEER. The CDR3 DNA is TGCGCCAGCAGCCAAGATTTGGGGACCACTTCCTACGAGCAGTACTTC. Protein: CASSQDLGTTSYEQYF.

The V and J genes are TRBV7-3 and TRBJ2-2; 8 bases are shared with TRBD1. This CDR3 spans 16 amino acids. V lost 4 bases to trimming and J lost 1 base; unmatched junction nucleotides: 5. From germline, CDR1 is SGHTA and CDR2 FQGTGA. DNA for the CDR3: TGTGCCAGCAGCTCGACCGGGACAGGGAACACCGGGGAGCTGTTTTTT. The encoded protein is CASSSTGTGNTGELFF. The whole variable domain, remainder taken from reference TRBV7-3 and TRBJ2-2, is GAGVSQTPSNKVTEKGKYVELRCDPISGHTALYWYRQSLGQGPEFLIYFQGTGAADDSGLPNDRFFAVRPEGSVSTLKIQRTERGDSAVYLCASSSTGTGNTGELFFGEGSRLTVL.

The V and J genes are TRBV29-1 and TRBJ2-7; D gene uncertain. The V end lost 7 bases, the J end lost 2 bases, and 12 bases lay between the germline ends. CDR3 length equals 12 residues. Germline-derived CDR1 and CDR2 are SQVTM and ANQGSEA. CDR3 amino acids: CSAINEAYEQYF. Here the CDR3 DNA reads TGCAGCGCTATCAATGAGGCCTACGAGCAGTACTTC.

The chain joins TRBV7-9 to TRBJ2-7; 7 positions agree with TRBD1. The germline V gene encodes CDR1 SEHNR and CDR2 FQNEAQ (reference sequence). V lost 1 base to trimming and J lost 4 bases; unmatched junction nucleotides: 4. The CDR3 is made up of 14 amino acids. CDR3 DNA sequence: TGTGCCAGCAGCTTAGGGACAGGACCTTACGAGCAGTACTTC. The encoded protein is CASSLGTGPYEQYF.

This clonotype occurred many times. The chain is built from TRBV9 and TRBJ2-1; 10 nucleotides agree with TRBD2. The CDR3 is made up of 13 amino acids. Trimming took 7 bases from V and 10 from J; bases not matched to a gene: 8. The germline gives CDR1 SGDLS, CDR2 YYNGEE. CDR3 residues: CASGSGGPREQFF. The CDR3, as DNA: TGTGCCAGCGGTAGCGGGGGGCCAAGGGAGCAGTTCTTC.

The chain has TRBV5-1 and TRBJ1-1; D is undetermined. The V end was cut by 4 bases, the J end by 6 bases, with 7 bases between. The CDR3 has 11 amino acids. Per the germline V gene, CDR1 is SGHRS and CDR2 is YFSETQ. The CDR3 is CASSIGSEAFF. In nucleotides, the CDR3 is TGCGCCAGCAGCATTGGTTCTGAAGCTTTCTTT.

This clonotype was counted once. The chain recombines TRBV4-2 with TRBJ2-1; D possibly uses TRBD1 or TRBD2 (5 bases each). Trimming took off 6 bases at V and 8 bases at J, with 20 bases between the two ends. The CDR3 length is 15 residues. In germline, CDR1 is LGHNA, CDR2 YNFKEQ. The CDR3 DNA is TGTGCCAGCAGAGGACGGGGTCCCCCGGGGCATGAGCAGTTCTTC. Its translation: CASRGRGPPGHEQFF.

The chain carries TRBV7-9 and TRBJ2-1; D gene unclear. Germline V gives CDR1 SEHNR, CDR2 FQNEAQ (reference sequence). V lost 5 bases to trimming and J lost 8 bases, with 13 bases between them. The CDR3 covers 13 residues. The DNA for the CDR3 is TGTGCCAGCAGCGTTCCTTCTAGGGATGAGCAGTTCTTC. It encodes CASSVPSRDEQFF.

The V gene is TRBV7-2, the J gene TRBJ2-6; 8 bases match TRBD2. With 8 bases clipped from V and 2 bases from J, the junction kept 11 bases outside the gene matches. The CDR3 runs to 17 residues. The germline V gene encodes CDR1 SGHTA and CDR2 FQGNSA. This chain's CDR3 is CASGLSGSCPGANVLTF. The CDR3 nucleotides are TGTGCCAGCGGTTTAAGCGGGAGCTGCCCTGGGGCCAACGTCCTGACTTTC.

The table lists this clonotype with many counts. V gene TRBV12-3 or TRBV12-4 combines with J gene TRBJ2-1, with 9 bases aligning to TRBD1. Trimming at V came to 8 bases and at J to 5 bases, leaving 7 bases not matched to a gene. This CDR3 is 14 amino acids long. CDR3: CASGADRGHNEQFF. The CDR3 region has the DNA TGTGCCAGCGGAGCGGACAGGGGACACAATGAGCAGTTCTTC.

The rearrangement joins TRBV11-2 to TRBJ2-3; D is possibly TRBD1 or TRBD2 (6 bases each). The V end lost 5 bases, the J end lost 10 bases, and 10 bases lay between the germline ends. The length of the CDR3 is 11 residues. The germline gives CDR1 SGHAT, CDR2 FQNNGV. This CDR3 is CASSPGGPQYF. CDR3 coding DNA: TGTGCCAGCAGCCCCGGGGGCCCGCAGTATTTT.

V and J are TRBV29-1 and TRBJ2-2, with D unresolved. The CDR3 spans 13 residues. Trimming pared 2 bases from V and 3 bases from J, leaving 7 bases between. CDR1 SQVTM and CDR2 ANQGSEA come from the germline V gene. In DNA, the CDR3 is TGCAGCGTTGAACCCCACGACACCGGGGAGCTGTTTTTT. Its translation is CSVEPHDTGELFF.

The genes are TRBV6-2 or TRBV6-3 and TRBJ1-1; unclear D gene. V was clipped by 5 bases and J by 3 bases, with 16 bases between them. This CDR3 region has 15 residues. Germline assignment: CDR1 MNHEY and CDR2 SVGEGT. The CDR3 sequence: CASSHEYGIDTEAFF. For the CDR3, the DNA is TGTGCCAGCAGTCACGAATATGGTATCGACACTGAAGCTTTCTTT.

The CDR3 bases are TGTGCCAGCAGTCCCTTGACTAGTAGGGTTAACGAGCAGTACTTC. It codes for CASSPLTSRVNEQYF. The chain has TRBV27 and TRBJ2-7; D is perhaps TRBD2 (6 bases). The CDR3 is 15 amino acids. With 5 bases removed from V and 5 bases from J, the gap between germline ends came to 19 bases. Looked up from germline, CDR1 is MNHEY and CDR2 is SMNVEV (reference sequence).

The V and J genes are TRBV20-1 and TRBJ1-1; no clear D. The V and J ends lost 0 bases and 7 bases respectively, with 18 bases between them. CDR3 length: 15 residues. Per germline, CDR1 DFQATT and CDR2 SNEGSKA (reference sequence). The CDR3 nucleotides are TGCAGTGCTAGAGATAACGTCCAGGACCTAGTTGAAGCTTTCTTT. It encodes CSARDNVQDLVEAFF.

This clonotype was seen repeatedly, ten times or more. The V gene is TRBV20-1, the J gene TRBJ2-3, with 16 bases lining up with TRBD2. The CDR3 length is 16 residues. J gave up 3 bases and V 3 bases, and 3 bases lay outside the gene matches. From germline, CDR1 is DFQATT and CDR2 SNEGSKA (reference sequence). CDR3 amino acids: CSARGLAGGETDTQYF. The CDR3 DNA follows: TGCAGTGCTAGGGGACTAGCGGGAGGGGAGACAGATACGCAGTATTTT.

V gene TRBV2 combines with J gene TRBJ1-4, with 9 nucleotides matching TRBD1. This CDR3 has 14 amino acids. Trimming took 7 bases from V and 8 from J; bases not matched to a gene: 8. In germline, CDR1 is SNHLY, CDR2 FYNNEI. CDR3 nucleotide sequence: TGTGCCAGCACCCGGGGACAGGGAGGGGAAAAACTGTTTTTT. Translating gives CASTRGQGGEKLFF.

In its sample, this clonotype was seen once. The chain employs TRBV10-3 and TRBJ2-7, with D uncertain. Germline V lookup: CDR1 ENHRY, CDR2 SYGVKD. V was cut by 0 bases and J by 4 bases, with 7 bases left in between. The CDR3 consists of 13 residues. The CDR3: CAISESNLYEQYF. In DNA form, the CDR3 reads TGTGCCATCAGTGAGTCTAATCTTTACGAGCAGTACTTC.

This clonotype occurred a few times. V usage is TRBV25-1 and J usage is TRBJ1-1; D gene ambiguous. The CDR3 covers 12 residues. Trimming took 3 bases from V and 3 from J, leaving 5 bases between them. CDR1 is MGHDK, CDR2 SYGVNS, per germline. CDR3 protein: CASSDRYTEAFF. CDR3 DNA sequence: TGTGCCAGCAGTGACAGGTACACTGAAGCTTTCTTT.

This clonotype was found many times. The CDR3 DNA reads as TGTGCCAGCAGTTGGGATCATAGGGTACCAGGGAGCGTCTACAATGAGCAGTTCTTC. Translating it yields CASSWDHRVPGSVYNEQFF. The gene calls are TRBV12-3 or TRBV12-4 and TRBJ2-1, with D perhaps assigned TRBD1 or TRBD2 (5 bases each). The V gene lost 4 bases and the J gene lost 3 bases, with 25 bases spanning the gap. The CDR3 is 19 residues long.

The rearrangement joins TRBV18 to TRBJ1-1; possibly TRBD1 for D (6 bases). Trimming left V 3 bases short and J 8 bases short, with 16 bases between. There are 14 residues in the CDR3. CDR1 and CDR2 from the germline V gene are KGHSH and LQKENI. The CDR3 protein is CASSPWGPVGEAFF. The CDR3 DNA sequence: TGTGCCAGCTCACCTTGGGGGCCGGTCGGGGAAGCTTTCTTT.

The gene calls are TRBV29-1 and TRBJ1-1; D gene ambiguous. Germline V gene lookup returns CDR1 SQVTM and CDR2 ANQGSEA. CDR3 length equals 15 residues. V lost 0 bases to trimming and J lost 3 bases, with 14 bases between them. CDR3 amino acids: CSVEDPLGYDTEAFF. The CDR3 DNA follows: TGCAGCGTTGAAGACCCTCTGGGTTATGACACTGAAGCTTTCTTT.

The gene calls are TRBV25-1 and TRBJ1-1; D not resolved. V was trimmed by 6 bases and J by 2 bases, leaving 10 bases between them. The CDR3 is made up of 13 amino acids. Germline lookup yields CDR1 MGHDK and CDR2 SYGVNS. CDR3 DNA sequence: TGTGCCAGCAGGGTAACAGAAAACACTGAAGCTTTCTTT. Its protein product is CASRVTENTEAFF.

This chain connects TRBV5-1 to TRBJ2-7; D is possibly TRBD2 (6 bases). Germline V CDR1 and CDR2: SGHRS, YFSETQ. Trimming shortened V by 5 bases and J by 7 bases, and 19 bases separated the two germline ends. This CDR3 is built from 14 residues. The CDR3 reads CASRLADLYAEQYF. DNA for the CDR3: TGCGCCAGCAGATTAGCGGACCTCTACGCGGAGCAGTACTTC.